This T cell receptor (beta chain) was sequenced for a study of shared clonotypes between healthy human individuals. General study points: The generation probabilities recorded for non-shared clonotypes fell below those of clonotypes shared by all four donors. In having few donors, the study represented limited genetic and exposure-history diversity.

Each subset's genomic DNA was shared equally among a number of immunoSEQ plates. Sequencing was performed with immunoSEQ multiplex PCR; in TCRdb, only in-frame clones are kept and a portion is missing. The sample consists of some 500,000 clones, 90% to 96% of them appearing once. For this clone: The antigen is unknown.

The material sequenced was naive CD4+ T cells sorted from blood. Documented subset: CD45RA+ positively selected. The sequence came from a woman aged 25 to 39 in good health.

The CDR3 nucleotides are TGTGCCAGCAGCACTATGACGCAAGCGGGAAGCTCCTACAATGAGCAGTTCTTC. It specifies CASSTMTQAGSSYNEQFF. V and J are TRBV5-4 and TRBJ2-1, with TRBD2 matching over 7 bases. Germline CDR1 SGHNT, CDR2 YYREEE (reference sequence). The V and J ends lost 4 bases and 0 bases, in that order; junction bases with no gene match: 13. This CDR3 spans 18 amino acids.